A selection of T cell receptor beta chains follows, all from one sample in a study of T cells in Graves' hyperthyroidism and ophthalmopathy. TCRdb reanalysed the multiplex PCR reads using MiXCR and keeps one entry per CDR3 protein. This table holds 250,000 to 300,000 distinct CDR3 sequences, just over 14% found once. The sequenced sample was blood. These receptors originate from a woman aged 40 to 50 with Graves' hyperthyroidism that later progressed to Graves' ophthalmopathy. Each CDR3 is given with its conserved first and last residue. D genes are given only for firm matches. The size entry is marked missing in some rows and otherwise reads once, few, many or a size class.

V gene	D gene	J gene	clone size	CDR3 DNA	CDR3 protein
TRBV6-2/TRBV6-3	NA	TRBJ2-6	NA	TGTGCCAGCAGGGGGGGACCCTCTGGGGCCAACGTCCTGACTTTC	CASRGGPSGANVLTF
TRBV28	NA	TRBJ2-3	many	TGTGCCAGCAGTTTAAGTTTAGTGGCGGCGGTCCTAGACACAGATACGCAGTATTTT	CASSLSLVAAVLDTDTQYF
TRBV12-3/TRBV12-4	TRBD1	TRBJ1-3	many	TGTGCCAGCAGTGCCGGGACAGGGGGAGGAAACACCATATATTTT	CASSAGTGGGNTIYF
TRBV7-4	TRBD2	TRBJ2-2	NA	TGTGCCAGCAGCTTGGGACTAGCGGGAAGGGAGCTGTTTTTT	CASSLGLAGRELFF
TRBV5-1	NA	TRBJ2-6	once	TGCGCCAGCAGCGGCACAGGGACCGGGGCCAACGTCCTGACTTTC	CASSGTGTGANVLTF
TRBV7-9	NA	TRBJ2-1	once	TGTGCCAGCAGCCCGGGGTTGCGGTACAATGAGCAGTTCTTC	CASSPGLRYNEQFF
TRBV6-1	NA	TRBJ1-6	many	TGTGCCAGCGTTGGGGCAAATTCACCCCTCCACTTT	CASVGANSPLHF
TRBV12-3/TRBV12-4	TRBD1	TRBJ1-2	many	TGTGCCAGCACCCCCGGCAGGGGGCTATCCTATGGCTACACCTTC	CASTPGRGLSYGYTF
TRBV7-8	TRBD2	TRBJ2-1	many	TGTGCCAGCAGCTCCGGGACTAGGGACTACAATGAGCAGTTCTTC	CASSSGTRDYNEQFF
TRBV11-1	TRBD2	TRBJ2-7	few	TGTGCCAGCAGCTCCGGGGAGGGCGGACTAGTTATCTACGAGCAGTACTTC	CASSSGEGGLVIYEQYF
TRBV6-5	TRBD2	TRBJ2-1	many	TGTGCCAGCAGTTACCCTGCTAGCGGGAGTATCAATGAGCAGTTCTTC	CASSYPASGSINEQFF
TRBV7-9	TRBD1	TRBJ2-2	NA	TGTGCCAGCAGGCGGGGACAGGGGATCGACGGGGAGCTGTTTTTT	CASRRGQGIDGELFF
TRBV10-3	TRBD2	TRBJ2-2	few	TGTGCCATCAGATCGGGAGGGCCTCACGGGGAGCTGTTTTTT	CAIRSGGPHGELFF
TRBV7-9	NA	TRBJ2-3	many	TGTGCCAGCAGCTTAGAGGTGTCGACTAGGAGGGGTCCAGATACGCAGTATTTT	CASSLEVSTRRGPDTQYF
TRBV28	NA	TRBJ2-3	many	TGTGCCAGCACTTCAGGGATTAGCACAGATACGCAGTATTTT	CASTSGISTDTQYF
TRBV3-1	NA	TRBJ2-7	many	TGTGCCAGCAGCCAAGACCCGCAGGGGCGCGAGCAGTACTTC	CASSQDPQGREQYF
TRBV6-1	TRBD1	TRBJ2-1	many	TGTGCCAGCAGCCTCCCGGACAGGGGGCTACGTGAGCAGTTCTTC	CASSLPDRGLREQFF
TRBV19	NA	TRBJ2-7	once	TGTGCCAGTAGCTCGGCAGATCTCTCCTACGAGCAGTACTTC	CASSSADLSYEQYF
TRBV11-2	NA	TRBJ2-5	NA	TGTGCCAACAGGGAGAAGGGGTTAGAGACCCAGTACTTC	CANREKGLETQYF
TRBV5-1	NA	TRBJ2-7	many	TGCGCCAGCAGCTTGGAAGGGGCCGAGCAGTACTTC	CASSLEGAEQYF
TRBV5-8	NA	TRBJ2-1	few	TGTGCCAGCAGCTTGGCCGCAGCGACCTACAATGAGCAGTTCTTC	CASSLAAATYNEQFF
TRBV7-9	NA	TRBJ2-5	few	TGTGCCAGCAGCTTTAACAGGGAGACCCAGTACTTC	CASSFNRETQYF
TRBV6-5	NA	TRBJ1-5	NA	TGTGCCAGCAGTTACGAGGGAGTCAATCAGCCCCAGCATTTT	CASSYEGVNQPQHF
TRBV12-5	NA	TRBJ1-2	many	TGTGCTAGTGGTTTGGTACCCCAGATAGCCGGCTCCTATGGCTACACCTTC	CASGLVPQIAGSYGYTF
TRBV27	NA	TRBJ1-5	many	TGTGCCAGCAGTTTAAAAGGGTTTCTTAATCAGCCCCAGCATTTT	CASSLKGFLNQPQHF
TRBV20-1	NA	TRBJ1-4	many	TGCAGTGCTAGAGATGGGGGGAGACAGGAAAACCCCGAACTGTTTTTT	CSARDGGRQENPELFF
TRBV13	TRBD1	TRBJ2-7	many	TGTGCCAGCACTGACCGGGACAGGGGACCCAAATCTTCCTACGAGCAGTACTTC	CASTDRDRGPKSSYEQYF
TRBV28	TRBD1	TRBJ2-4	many	TGTGCCAGCAGTCCATGGACAGGGTTGTACAAAAACATTCAGTACTTC	CASSPWTGLYKNIQYF
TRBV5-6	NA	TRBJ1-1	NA	TGTGCCAGCAGCTCCATATGGTTCACAAGTAGTGCTTCTGAAGCTTTCTTT	CASSSIWFTSSASEAFF
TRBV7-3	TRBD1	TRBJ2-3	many	TGTGCCAGCAGCTGGGACAGGGCGAATACGCAGTATTTT	CASSWDRANTQYF
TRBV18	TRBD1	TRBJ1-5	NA	TGTGCCGGCTCACCACAACGGGACAGGTTGGATCAGCCCCAGCATTTT	CAGSPQRDRLDQPQHF
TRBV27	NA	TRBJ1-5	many	TGTGCCAGCAGTCCCAGTCGGGAACCCCAGCATTTT	CASSPSREPQHF
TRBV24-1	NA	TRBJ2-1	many	TGTGCCACCAGCGAAAGATTTTACAATGAGCAGTTCTTC	CATSERFYNEQFF
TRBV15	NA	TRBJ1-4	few	TGTGCCACCAGCAGAGACTTGATTTTACTGGCACAGTTGACTAATGAAAAACTGTTTTTT	CATSRDLILLAQLTNEKLFF
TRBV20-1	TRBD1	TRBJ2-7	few	TGCAGTGCTCAAGACAGGGTGATTTACGAGCAGTACTTC	CSAQDRVIYEQYF
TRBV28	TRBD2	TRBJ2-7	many	TGTGCCAGCAGTGGGAGCGGGAGGTCCCTCGAGCAGTACTTC	CASSGSGRSLEQYF
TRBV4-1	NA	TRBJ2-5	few	TGCGCCAGCAGCCAAGATGGAATAGACAGAGAGACCCAGTACTTC	CASSQDGIDRETQYF
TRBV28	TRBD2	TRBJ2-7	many	TGTGCCAGCAGTGATGGGACTAGCGGGTCCTACGAGCAGTACTTC	CASSDGTSGSYEQYF
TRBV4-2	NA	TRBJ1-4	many	TGTGCCAGCAGCCAAGAGAATTGGCGGGAAAAACTGTTTTTT	CASSQENWREKLFF
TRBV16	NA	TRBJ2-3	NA	TGTGCCAGCAGTCAAACCAGGGGTCCAGATACGCAGTATTTT	CASSQTRGPDTQYF
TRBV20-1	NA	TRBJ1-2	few	TGCAGTGCTAGGCAGGACAGCTCGGGCTACACCTTC	CSARQDSSGYTF
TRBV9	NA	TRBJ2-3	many	TGTGCCAGCAGCCACAGGGACCGCACAGATACGCAGTATTTT	CASSHRDRTDTQYF
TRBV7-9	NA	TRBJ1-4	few	TGTGCCAGCAGCACCCATCGGATCGACATAAGTGCAACTAATGAAAAACTGTTTTTT	CASSTHRIDISATNEKLFF
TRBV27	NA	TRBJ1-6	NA	TGTGCCAGCAGTTTAGAGGGCAGAGAGGTTGGGTCACCCCTCCACTTT	CASSLEGREVGSPLHF
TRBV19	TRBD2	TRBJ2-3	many	TGTGCCAGTAGTTCTCATTCGACTAGCGTCACAGATACGCAGTATTTT	CASSSHSTSVTDTQYF
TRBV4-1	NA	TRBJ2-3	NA	TGCGCCAGCAGCCACCCCGGCCGGGGCACAGATACGCAGTATTTT	CASSHPGRGTDTQYF
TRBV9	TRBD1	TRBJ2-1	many	TGTGCCAGCAGCGTCAGGGGGGGGGGGACAGGGAAGAATGAGCAGTTCTTC	CASSVRGGGTGKNEQFF
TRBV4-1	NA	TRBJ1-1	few	TGCGCCAGCAGCCAAGGTCAGAGATCGCGCACTGAAGCTTTCTTT	CASSQGQRSRTEAFF
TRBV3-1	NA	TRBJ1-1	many	TGTGCCAGCAGCCAAGGAACAGGGTTGAACACTGAAGCTTTCTTT	CASSQGTGLNTEAFF
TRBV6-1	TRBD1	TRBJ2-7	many	TGTGCCAGCCACAGGGGATGGGAGCAGTACTTC	CASHRGWEQYF